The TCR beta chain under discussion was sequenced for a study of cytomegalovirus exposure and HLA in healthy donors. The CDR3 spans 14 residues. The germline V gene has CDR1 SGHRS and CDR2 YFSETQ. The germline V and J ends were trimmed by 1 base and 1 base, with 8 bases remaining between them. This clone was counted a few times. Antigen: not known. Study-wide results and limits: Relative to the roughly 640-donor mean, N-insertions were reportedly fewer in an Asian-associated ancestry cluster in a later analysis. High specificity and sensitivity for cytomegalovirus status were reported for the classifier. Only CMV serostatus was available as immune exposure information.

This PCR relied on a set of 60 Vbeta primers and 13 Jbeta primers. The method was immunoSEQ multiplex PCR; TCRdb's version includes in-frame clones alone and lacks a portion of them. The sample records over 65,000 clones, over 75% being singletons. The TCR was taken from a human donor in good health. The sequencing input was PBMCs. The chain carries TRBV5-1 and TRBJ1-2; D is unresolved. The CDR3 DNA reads TGCGCCAGCAGCTTGACAGAGAGTAACTATGGCTACACCTTC. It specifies CASSLTESNYGYTF.